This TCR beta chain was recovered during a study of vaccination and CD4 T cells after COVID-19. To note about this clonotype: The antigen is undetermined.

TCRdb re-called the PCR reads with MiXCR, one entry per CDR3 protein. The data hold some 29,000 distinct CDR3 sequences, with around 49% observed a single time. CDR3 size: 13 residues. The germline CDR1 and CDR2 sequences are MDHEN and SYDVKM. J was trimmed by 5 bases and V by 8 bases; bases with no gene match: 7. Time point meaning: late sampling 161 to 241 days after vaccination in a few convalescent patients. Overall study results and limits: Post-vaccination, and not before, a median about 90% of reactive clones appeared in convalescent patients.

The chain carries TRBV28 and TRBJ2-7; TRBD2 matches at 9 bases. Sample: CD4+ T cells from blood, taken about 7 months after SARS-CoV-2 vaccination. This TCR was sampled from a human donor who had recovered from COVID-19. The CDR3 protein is CASGGLAGHEQYF. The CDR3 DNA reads TGTGCCAGCGGGGGACTAGCTGGCCACGAGCAGTACTTC. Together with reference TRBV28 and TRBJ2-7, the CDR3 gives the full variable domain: DVKVTQSSRYLVKRTGEKVFLECVQDMDHENMFWYRQDPGLGLRLIYFSYDVKMKEKGDIPEGYSVSREKKERFSLILESASTNQTSMYLCASGGLAGHEQYFGPGTRLTVT.